The clone carrying this T cell receptor (beta chain) has at least ten counts. This CDR3 region has 13 residues. The germline V gene has CDR1 MNHEY and CDR2 SVGAGI. The V gene end was trimmed by 4 bases and the J gene end by 8 bases; junction bases not matched to a gene: 7. The data stem from a study of neurological immune-mediated disorders. TCRdb analysed the 5' RACE reads with MiXCR anew, one entry per CDR3 protein. The sample records about 58,000 distinct CDR3 sequences, around 3.6% being singletons. Sequencing was carried out using PBMCs. This sequence originates from a man younger than 40 with multiple sclerosis. This chain connects TRBV6-5 to TRBJ1-2; 7 nucleotides line up with TRBD1. CDR3 DNA: TGTGCCAGCAGTTCCGGACAGGCTCGGGGCTACACCTTC. Translating gives CASSSGQARGYTF.